This T cell receptor beta chain was captured by sequencing in a study of T cell responses to AZD1222 COVID-19 vaccine. Study-wide points: The number of AZD1222 recipients seropositive at baseline was only 5 to 7.

With respect to this clone: Antigen specificity is unknown.

CDR3 length equals 17 residues. Germline lookup yields CDR1 SGHVS and CDR2 FQNEAQ. With 0 bases clipped from V and 5 bases from J, the junction kept 9 bases outside the gene matches. Measured with immunoSEQ multiplex PCR; TCRdb has only the in-frame clones, and not every one. The sample lists 200,000 or so clones, approximately 93% occurring once. The chain joins TRBV7-8 to TRBJ2-1, with 8 bases aligning to TRBD2. The material was peripheral blood, obtained 28 days after the second AZD1222 dose. This clonotype was sampled from an adult who received the AZD1222 COVID-19 vaccine. The CDR3 coding sequence is TGTGCCAGCAGCTTAGCGCCTTGGCTAGCGGGCAACAATGAGCAGTTCTTC. Its translation: CASSLAPWLAGNNEQFF.